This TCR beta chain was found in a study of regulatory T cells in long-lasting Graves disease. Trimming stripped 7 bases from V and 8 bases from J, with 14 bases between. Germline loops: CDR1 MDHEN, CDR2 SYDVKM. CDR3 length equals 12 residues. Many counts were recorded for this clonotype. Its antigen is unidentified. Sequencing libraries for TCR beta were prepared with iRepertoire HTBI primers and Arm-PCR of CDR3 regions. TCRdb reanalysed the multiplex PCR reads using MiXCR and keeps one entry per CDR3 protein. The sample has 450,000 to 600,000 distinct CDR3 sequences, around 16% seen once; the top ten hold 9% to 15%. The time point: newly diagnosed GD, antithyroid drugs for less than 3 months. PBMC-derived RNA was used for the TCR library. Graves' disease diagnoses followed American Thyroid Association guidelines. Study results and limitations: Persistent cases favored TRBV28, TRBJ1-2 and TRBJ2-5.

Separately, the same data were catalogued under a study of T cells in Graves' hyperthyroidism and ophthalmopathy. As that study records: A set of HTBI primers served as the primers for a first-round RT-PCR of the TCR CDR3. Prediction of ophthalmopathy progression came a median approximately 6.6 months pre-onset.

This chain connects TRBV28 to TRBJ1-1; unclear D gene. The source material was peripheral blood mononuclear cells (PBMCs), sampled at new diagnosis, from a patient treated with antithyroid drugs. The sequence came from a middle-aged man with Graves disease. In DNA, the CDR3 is TGTGCCAGCACCTTCCCCCCCAGGGAAGCTTTCTTT. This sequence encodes CASTFPPREAFF.